This T cell receptor beta chain was profiled in a study of blood T cell repertoires in COVID-19. Study information: Whether acute or convalescent, the COVID-19 samples came from the United States, Italy and Spain.

CDR3 length: 14 residues. Germline V CDR1 and CDR2: MDHEN, SYDVKM. Losses at the gene ends were 4 bases for V and 13 bases for J; bases not matched to a gene: 11. In the authors' methods: Amplification from reference gene primers served as the basis for estimated nucleated cell counts. This table comes from immunoSEQ multiplex PCR, and its TCRdb copy is limited to in-frame clones, with some not included. For V, J and clone size, that table is used; D and trimming come from the DNA. In the table there are 140,000 or so clones, 80% of which are singletons. The sample comprised peripheral blood. The sequence derives from a man aged 70 or older who had recovered from COVID-19. J is TRBJ2-1 and V is TRBV28, with TRBD1 matching over 9 bases. The CDR3 region has the DNA TGTGCCAGCAGTTCGTCAGGACAGGGGTCCTCCCAGTTCTTC. Translating it yields CASSSSGQGSSQFF.